This TCR beta chain was identified during a study of metastatic and nonmetastatic thyroid tumors (TCRdb year 2020). With respect to the entire study: Repertoires from peripheral blood and from tumor or nodule tissue samples of malignant and benign thyroid patients were compared.

Broad study findings and their caveats: In both blood and tumor samples, malignant tumors were reported to have significantly higher TCR beta diversity than benign nodules.

CDR1 and CDR2 are drawn from the germline V gene (reference sequence): SGHNT, YYREEE. V and J are trimmed by 0 bases and 3 bases, and the gene matches miss 10 bases of the junction. From its cysteine to its phenylalanine, the CDR3 spans 19 amino acids. Solely the CDR3 DNA is kept, with 57 bases framed from the first base. None of the patients had been given any treatment before thyroid surgery. Patient clinical samples collected from about 2011 to 2019 were retrospectively analysed using T-cell receptor beta sequencing. This clone was observed at least ten times. What antigen it recognizes has not been identified. Nothing much larger sits one base from this clone, and base qualities are not available. The library was generated by PCR. Sequencing took place on an Illumina HiSeq 4000. High-throughput sequencing was used to profile the TCR beta-chain CDR3 region of every patient. Per the original workflow: CDR3 differences across clinicopathological groups were used to build a classifier for discriminating distant-metastatic papillary thyroid cancer patients. The Shannon index was used to assess repertoire diversity, and the Morisita-Horn index was used to assess tumor-blood repertoire similarity. TCRdb passed the public sequencing reads through fastp at Q25 and MiXCR, retaining productive beta sequences. These V and J calls originate from TCRdb's pipeline instead of the authors' own analysis. The sample has approximately 20,000 clones on record, 16% of them singletons. The top ten clonotypes cover about a fifth of the sample.

The rearranged chain carries TRBV5-4 and TRBJ2-3, with 13 central nucleotides matching TRBD2. The sequenced sample was blood. The receptor comes from a male donor with papillary thyroid cancer or a benign thyroid nodule (not recorded which). Some clones in this sample may be carry-over from other donors' samples. The base sequence is TGTGCCAGCAGCTTGGAGGGACTAGCGGGAAATTTACAGACAGATACGCAGTATTTT. It translates as CASSLEGLAGNLQTDTQYF.